This TCR beta chain is drawn from a study of neurological immune-mediated disorders. Time point indicated: longitudinal time-point 1 (baseline). The table lists this clonotype with many counts. The authors produced cDNA by 5'RACE using 10-nucleotide random UMIs. TCRdb recomputed calls from the 5' RACE reads with MiXCR, one row per CDR3 protein. The repertoire has some 77,000 distinct CDR3 sequences, about an eighth of them found once; the top ten carry around 4.3%. Germline V gene sequence: CDR1 SGHRS, CDR2 YFSETQ. V was pared by 4 bases and J by 0 bases, with 16 bases between. The CDR3 length is 16 residues.

The V call is TRBV5-1, the J call TRBJ1-1; D is uncertain. The sample comprised PBMCs. The sequence was obtained from a female donor with HTLV-1-associated myelopathy (HAM/TSP). This CDR3 is CASSPGGNRLNTEAFF. In nucleotides, the CDR3 is TGCGCCAGCAGCCCTGGAGGGAATCGCTTGAACACTGAAGCTTTCTTT.